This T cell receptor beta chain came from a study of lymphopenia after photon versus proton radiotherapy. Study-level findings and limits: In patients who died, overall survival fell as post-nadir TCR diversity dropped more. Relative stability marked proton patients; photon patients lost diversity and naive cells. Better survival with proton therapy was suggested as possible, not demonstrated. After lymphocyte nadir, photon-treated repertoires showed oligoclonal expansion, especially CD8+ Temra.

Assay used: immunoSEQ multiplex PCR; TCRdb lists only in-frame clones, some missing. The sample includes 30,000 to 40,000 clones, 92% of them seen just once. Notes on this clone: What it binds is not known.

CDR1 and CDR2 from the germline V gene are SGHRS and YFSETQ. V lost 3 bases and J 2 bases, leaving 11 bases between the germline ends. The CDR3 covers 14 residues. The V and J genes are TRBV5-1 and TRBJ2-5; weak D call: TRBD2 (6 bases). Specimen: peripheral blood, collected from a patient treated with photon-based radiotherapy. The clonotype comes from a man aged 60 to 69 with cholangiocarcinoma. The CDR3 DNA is TGCGCCAGCAGCTACGGGACTCTTCAAGAGACCCAGTACTTC. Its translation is CASSYGTLQETQYF.